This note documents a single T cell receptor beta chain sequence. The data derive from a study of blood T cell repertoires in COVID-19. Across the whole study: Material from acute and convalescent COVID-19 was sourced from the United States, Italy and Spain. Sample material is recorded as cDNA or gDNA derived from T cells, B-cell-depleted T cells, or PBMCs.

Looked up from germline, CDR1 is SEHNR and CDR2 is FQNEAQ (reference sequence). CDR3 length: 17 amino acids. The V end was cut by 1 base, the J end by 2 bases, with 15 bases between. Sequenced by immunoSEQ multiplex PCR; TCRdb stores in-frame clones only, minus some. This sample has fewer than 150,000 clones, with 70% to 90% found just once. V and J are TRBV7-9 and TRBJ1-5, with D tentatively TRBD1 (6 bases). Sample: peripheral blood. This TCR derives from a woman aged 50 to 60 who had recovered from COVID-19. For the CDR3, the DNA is TGTGCCAGCAGCTTAGGCGGGGGCGTGGGCGGCAATCAGCCCCAGCATTTT. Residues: CASSLGGGVGGNQPQHF.